Following are 12 T cell receptor beta chains from one sample sequenced in a study of glioma-infiltrating T cells. Amplification of TCR alpha and beta CDR3 regions from RNA used iRepertoire nested multiplex PCR. TCRdb reprocessed the multiplex PCR reads via MiXCR and lists one record per CDR3 protein. The repertoire consists of over 130,000 distinct CDR3 sequences, with 39% occurring once and the leading ten covering around 20%. The sample was glioma tissue, nonneoplastic brain tissue, or PBMCs (not recorded which). All receptors derive from a human donor with low-grade glioma or glioblastoma, undergoing nonglioma brain surgery, or in good health (not recorded which).

With respect to this clonotype: In this CDR3 the conserved last residue, phenylalanine or tryptophan, is missing, so a read error is likely. The V gene is TRBV28, the J gene TRBJ1-1; TRBD1 is a possible D gene (5 bases). The CDR3 covers 15 residues. V lost 4 bases and J 4 bases, leaving 16 bases between the germline ends. Germline V gene sequence: CDR1 MDHEN, CDR2 SYDVKM. The CDR3 sequence is CASSSPNPGSTEAFL. The DNA of the CDR3 is TGTGCCAGCAGTTCCCCCAACCCAGGGTCCACTGAAGCTTTCCTT.

This clonotype turned up a few times. The chain recombines TRBV6-2 or TRBV6-3 with TRBJ1-2; 9 bases agree with TRBD1. CDR3 length: 16 residues. The junction had 14 bases not matched to a gene; V was cut back by 5 bases and J by 7 bases. From germline, CDR1 is MNHEY and CDR2 SVGEGT. The CDR3 DNA sequence: TGTGCCAGCAGTCCCCGTTCGGGGACAGGGTTGGTTGGCTACACCTTC. This encodes CASSPRSGTGLVGYTF.

V and J are TRBV6-1 and TRBJ2-7, with TRBD1 as a possible D gene (5 bases). Per germline, CDR1 MNHNS and CDR2 SASEGT. With 6 bases removed from V and 3 bases from J, the gap between germline ends came to 18 bases. This CDR3 is 15 amino acids long. The CDR3 DNA reads TGTGCCAGCAGCTCCCCTCAGGGCCAACGCTACGAGCAGTACTTC. Translating gives CASSSPQGQRYEQYF.

The chain is built from TRBV6-2 or TRBV6-3 and TRBJ2-1; 11 bases match TRBD2. Germline-derived CDR1 and CDR2 are MNHEY and SVGEGT. CDR3 length: 16 residues. Trimming cost V 7 bases and J 5 bases; bases outside gene matches: 10. Here the CDR3 DNA reads TGTGCCAGCACCGAAACTAGCGGGAGCGGCCACAATGAGCAGTTCTTC. Protein: CASTETSGSGHNEQFF.

This clonotype was observed many times. The chain employs TRBV7-2 and TRBJ1-6; TRBD1 is a possible D gene (5 bases). The germline V gene has CDR1 SGHTA and CDR2 FQGNSA. This CDR3 spans 16 amino acids. V shed 5 bases and J shed 8 bases, with 19 bases lying between them. The CDR3 nucleotides are TGTGCCAGCAGCCCCTCAGGGACGGAAAGGGATTCACCCCTCCACTTT. Its translation: CASSPSGTERDSPLHF.

This clonotype was observed many times. The J gene is TRBJ1-1, the V gene TRBV12-3 or TRBV12-4; D gene uncertain. This CDR3 is 13 amino acids long. V lost 0 bases to trimming and J lost 1 base, with 3 bases between them. Here the CDR3 reads CASSLAPNTEAFF. The CDR3 DNA sequence: TGTGCCAGCAGTTTAGCCCCGAACACTGAAGCTTTCTTT.

The rearrangement links TRBV5-1 to TRBJ1-6, with TRBD1 matching over 7 bases. The germline gives CDR1 SGHRS, CDR2 YFSETQ. V shed 2 bases, J shed 5 bases, and the junction held 1 base outside the gene matches. This CDR3 contains 14 residues. The CDR3 loop is CASSFGQDNSPLHF. The CDR3 DNA reads TGCGCCAGCAGCTTTGGACAGGATAATTCACCCCTCCACTTT.

The chain recombines TRBV27 with TRBJ2-1; TRBD2 might be the D (6 bases). Germline values: CDR1 MNHEY, CDR2 SMNVEV (reference sequence). V lost 10 bases and J 10 bases, leaving 11 bases between the germline ends. This CDR3 has 10 amino acids. CDR3 loop: CAIGLYEQFF. CDR3 nucleotide sequence: TGTGCCATCGGACTATACGAGCAGTTCTTC.

This clonotype was observed at least ten times. This chain connects TRBV20-1 to TRBJ1-6; D unresolved. V lost 3 bases and J lost 13, with 4 bases in between. CDR1 is DFQATT, CDR2 SNEGSKA, per germline (reference sequence). The CDR3 has 9 amino acids. The CDR3 DNA is TGCAGTGCTAGTCCCCCCCTCCACTTT. Translating it yields CSASPPLHF.

This clonotype was counted between two and nine times. The CDR3 DNA reads TGTGCCAGCAGTATAATAAGGACCGGGGAGCTGTTTTTT. Encoded protein: CASSIIRTGELFF. V usage is TRBV7-9 and J usage is TRBJ2-2, with D unresolved. Trimming took off 6 bases at V and 5 bases at J, with 10 bases between the two ends. Germline V lookup: CDR1 SEHNR, CDR2 FQNEAQ (reference sequence). There are 13 residues in the CDR3.

Comment on this clonotype: A much larger clone is a single base away; this may be a read error. The gene calls are TRBV28 and TRBJ2-3, with TRBD2 identical over 10 bases. The CDR3 totals 18 residues. CDR1 MDHEN and CDR2 SYDVKM come from the germline V gene. For the CDR3, the DNA is TGTTCCAGCAGTTCTTACCTGCTGAGCGGGAGGGCCCCAGATACGCAGTATTTT. This gives the protein CSSSSYLLSGRAPDTQYF.

This clonotype occurred once. This chain connects TRBV12-3 or TRBV12-4 to TRBJ2-3, with D maybe TRBD2 (6 bases). The CDR3 has 14 amino acids. The ends were cut back, 5 bases at V and 8 bases at J, with 17 bases in the middle. The CDR3, as DNA: TGTGCCAGCAGTCGGGGACTTAGTCAAGTTACGCAGTATTTT. Its protein product is CASSRGLSQVTQYF.